This T cell receptor (beta chain) is drawn from a study of CD8 T cells in Susac syndrome. Notes on the study in general: The study found that Susac CD8+ clonal expansion peaked in TEMRA cells and active patients.

Notes on this clonotype: Antigen: not known.

V gave up 4 bases and J gave up 4 bases; unmatched junction bases: 6. Germline-derived CDR1 and CDR2 are LGHDT and YNNKEL (reference sequence). The CDR3 is made up of 14 amino acids. When the RNA was reverse transcribed, random hexamers were used with an input of about 0.45 to 1 ug. The CDR3 of TCR beta was amplified by immunoSEQ multiplex PCR across 54 Vbeta and 13 Jbeta. TCRdb reprocessed the immunoSEQ multiplex PCR reads with MiXCR, giving one entry per CDR3 protein. The repertoire holds about 120,000 distinct CDR3 sequences, with around 94% as singletons. The rearrangement joins TRBV3-1 to TRBJ2-7, with 8 bases identical to TRBD1. What was sequenced was CD8+ T cells from PBMCs. The sequence came from a human donor with Susac syndrome. The CDR3 bases are TGTGCCAGCAGCCTTCGGACAGGGTGGTACGAGCAGTACTTC. Translation: CASSLRTGWYEQYF.